These 14 T cell receptor beta chains share one sample of origin, sequenced in a study of regulatory T cells in long-lasting Graves disease. Libraries of TCR beta came from iRepertoire HTBI primers plus Arm-PCR of CDR3 regions. Via MiXCR, TCRdb re-called the multiplex PCR reads, giving one row per CDR3 protein. The sample contains roughly 300,000 distinct CDR3 sequences, about 20% of which appear only once. Time point defined: persistent/refractory GD, antithyroid drugs over 5 years with positive TRAb. RNA from PBMCs was the source of the TCR library. This specimen consisted of peripheral blood mononuclear cells (PBMCs), obtained when the disease was refractory, from a patient treated with antithyroid drugs. The receptors were sampled from a female donor with Graves disease.

This clonotype was found many times. The chain has TRBV6-1 and TRBJ2-7; TRBD2 might be the D (6 bases). Trimming removed 8 bases at V and 7 bases at J, with 24 bases between. The length of the CDR3 is 15 residues. Germline-derived CDR1 and CDR2 are MNHNS and SASEGT. The CDR3 is CASSYGRGPNWEQYF. CDR3 DNA: TGTGCCAGCTCCTACGGGAGAGGCCCGAACTGGGAGCAGTACTTC.

At least ten counts were recorded for this clonotype. This chain uses TRBV9 with TRBJ1-5; 9 bases line up with TRBD1. Trimming removed 4 bases from V and 5 bases from J; junction bases left unmatched: 4. Germline values: CDR1 SGDLS, CDR2 YYNGEE. The CDR3 consists of 14 residues. The CDR3 bases are TGTGCCAGCAGCCTTGGGACAGGGCATCAGCCCCAGCATTTT. It codes for CASSLGTGHQPQHF.

The V gene is TRBV5-5, the J gene TRBJ1-1, with a possible D match to TRBD1 (5 bases). Per germline, CDR1 SGHKS and CDR2 YYEKEE (reference sequence). CDR3 length: 14 amino acids. Trimming shortened V by 2 bases and J by 4 bases, and 12 bases separated the two germline ends. In nucleotides, the CDR3 is TGTGCCAGCAGCTTACGGAGGGGTGGCACTGAAGCTTTCTTT. Its protein product is CASSLRRGGTEAFF.

This clonotype was seen ten or more times. The chain links TRBV15 to TRBJ2-7, with 12 bases that match TRBD1. CDR1 is LNHNV and CDR2 is YYDKDF in the germline V gene (reference sequence). The CDR3 is 16 amino acids. The V gene end was trimmed by 3 bases and the J gene end by 1 base; junction bases not matched to a gene: 4. CDR3 in DNA: TGTGCCACCAGCAGCCTGGGACAGGGGGCTTCCTACGAGCAGTACTTC. It specifies CATSSLGQGASYEQYF.

This clonotype showed up many times. The rearrangement links TRBV27 to TRBJ1-1; D gene ambiguous. V was pared by 3 bases and J by 1 base, with 6 bases between. The CDR3 has 13 residues. Germline CDR1 is MNHEY and CDR2 is SMNVEV (reference sequence). Here the CDR3 reads CASSFWKNTEAFF. CDR3 nucleotide sequence: TGTGCCAGCAGTTTCTGGAAGAACACTGAAGCTTTCTTT.

This clonotype has a handful of counts. V is TRBV9 and J is TRBJ1-1; TRBD1 might be the D (6 bases). This CDR3 contains 16 residues. The V gene lost 4 bases and the J gene lost 1 base, with 17 bases spanning the gap. From germline, CDR1 is SGDLS and CDR2 YYNGEE. The DNA of the CDR3 is TGTGCCAGCAGCTCGAGCCCCGGGACACCGAACACTGAAGCTTTCTTT. Its protein is CASSSSPGTPNTEAFF.

The chain links TRBV27 to TRBJ2-3; 8 bases map to TRBD1. Trimming at V came to 2 bases and at J to 4 bases, leaving 5 bases not matched to a gene. The CDR3 runs 15 residues. The V gene's germline CDR1 is MNHEY and CDR2 SMNVEV (reference sequence). The CDR3 reads CASSLRQGRSDTQYF. The CDR3 coding sequence is TGTGCCAGCAGTTTACGACAGGGGCGTTCAGATACGCAGTATTTT.

The J gene is TRBJ1-6, the V gene TRBV19; D remains unclear. This CDR3 spans 17 amino acids. Germline V lookup: CDR1 LNHDA, CDR2 SQIVND (reference sequence). Trimming cost V 2 bases and J 3 bases, with 14 bases left between them. The CDR3 DNA is TGTGCCAGTAGTATATTTGACAATACCATCTATAATTCACCCCTCCACTTT. It is translated as CASSIFDNTIYNSPLHF.

The chain combines TRBV9 with TRBJ2-2; the match to TRBD2 covers 10 bases. The CDR3 extends over 17 amino acids. With V trimmed by 0 bases and J by 7 bases, 9 bases remained unmatched. The germline V gene encodes CDR1 SGDLS and CDR2 YYNGEE. The CDR3: CASSVGPRAGGYGELFF. The CDR3 DNA follows: TGTGCCAGCAGCGTAGGTCCCCGAGCGGGAGGGTACGGGGAGCTGTTTTTT.

This clonotype was found many times. This chain joins TRBV12-3 or TRBV12-4 and TRBJ2-5, with TRBD1 as a possible D gene (5 bases). Trimming removed 4 bases at V and 5 bases at J, with 29 bases between. This CDR3 has 19 amino acids. CDR3 nucleotide sequence: TGTGCCAGCAGTTGGGCAGTTGGGATGGGGCAGGGCCCTCTGGAGACCCAGTACTTC. As protein: CASSWAVGMGQGPLETQYF.

This clonotype has at least ten counts. The chain is built from TRBV28 and TRBJ2-6, with D uncertain. Trimming took off 8 bases at V and 2 bases at J, with 7 bases between the two ends. Germline V CDR1 and CDR2: MDHEN, SYDVKM. This CDR3 comprises 13 residues. CDR3 in DNA: TGTGCCAGCCGCGAAACTGGGGCCAACGTCCTGACTTTC. Translating gives CASRETGANVLTF.

In its sample, this clonotype was seen many times. V is TRBV28 and J is TRBJ1-6; a weak D match, TRBD1 (5 bases). The V gene's germline CDR1 is MDHEN and CDR2 SYDVKM. The CDR3 contains 16 residues. V was pared by 3 bases and J by 7 bases, with 16 bases between. CDR3 nucleotide sequence: TGTGCCAGCAGTTTTAGGGAAGGGGCTGGCAATTCACCCCTCCACTTT. It yields the protein CASSFREGAGNSPLHF.

This clonotype has a count of ten or more. The rearrangement uses TRBV12-3 or TRBV12-4 and TRBJ2-2; 9 positions match TRBD2. V was pared by 6 bases and J by 0 bases, with 2 bases of the junction left unmatched. The CDR3 length is 15 residues. In DNA, the CDR3 is TGTGCCAGCAGGTCTAGCGGGGCGAACACCGGGGAGCTGTTTTTT. It specifies CASRSSGANTGELFF.

Regarding this clonotype: A read error is the likely source, as a far larger clone sits one nucleotide away. The genes are TRBV7-6 and TRBJ2-7, with 7 bases that match TRBD1. CDR3 length: 15 residues. The V and J ends lost 3 bases and 2 bases, in that order; junction bases with no gene match: 7. Per germline, CDR1 SGHVS and CDR2 FNYEAQ. The CDR3 reads CASSFGAGGAYEQYF. The CDR3 region has the DNA TGTGCCAGCAGCTTCGGGGCAGGGGGTGCCTACGAGCAGTACTTC.